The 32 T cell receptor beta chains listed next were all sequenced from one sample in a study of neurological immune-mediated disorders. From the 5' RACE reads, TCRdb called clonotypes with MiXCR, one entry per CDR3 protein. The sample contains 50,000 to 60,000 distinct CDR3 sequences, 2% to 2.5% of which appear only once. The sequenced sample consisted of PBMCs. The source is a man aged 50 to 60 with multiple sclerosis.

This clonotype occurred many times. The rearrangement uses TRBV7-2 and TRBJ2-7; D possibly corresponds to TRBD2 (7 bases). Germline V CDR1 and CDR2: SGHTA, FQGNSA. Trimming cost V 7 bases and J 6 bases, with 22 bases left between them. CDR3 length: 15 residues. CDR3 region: CASTTMGGRGLEQYF. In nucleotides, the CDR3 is TGTGCCAGCACCACGATGGGGGGGCGCGGACTCGAGCAGTACTTC.

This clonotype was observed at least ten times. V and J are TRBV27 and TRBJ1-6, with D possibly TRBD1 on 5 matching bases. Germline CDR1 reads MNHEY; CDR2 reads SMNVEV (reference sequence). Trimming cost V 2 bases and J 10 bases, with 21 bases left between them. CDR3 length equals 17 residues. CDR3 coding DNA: TGTGCCAGCAGTTTAAACCCGACAGTGGGGTTTGGGTCACCCCTCCACTTT. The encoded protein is CASSLNPTVGFGSPLHF.

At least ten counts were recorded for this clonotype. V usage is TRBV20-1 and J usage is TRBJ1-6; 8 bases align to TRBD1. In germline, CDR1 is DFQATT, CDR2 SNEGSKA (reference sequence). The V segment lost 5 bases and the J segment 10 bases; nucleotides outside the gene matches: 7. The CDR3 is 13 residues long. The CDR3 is CSALDRAESPLHF. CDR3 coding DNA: TGCAGTGCTTTGGACAGGGCGGAATCACCCCTCCACTTT.

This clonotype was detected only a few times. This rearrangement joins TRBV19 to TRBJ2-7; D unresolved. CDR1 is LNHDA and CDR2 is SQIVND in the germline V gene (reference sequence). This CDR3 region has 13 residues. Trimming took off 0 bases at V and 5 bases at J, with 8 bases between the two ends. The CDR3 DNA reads TGTGCCAGTAGTATAGATTCGCGGAACGAGCAGTACTTC. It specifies CASSIDSRNEQYF. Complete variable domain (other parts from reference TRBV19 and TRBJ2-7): DGGITQSPKYLFRKEGQNVTLSCEQNLNHDAMYWYRQDPGQGLRLIYYSQIVNDFQKGDIAEGYSVSREKKESFPLTVTSAQKNPTAFYLCASSIDSRNEQYFGPGTRLTVT.

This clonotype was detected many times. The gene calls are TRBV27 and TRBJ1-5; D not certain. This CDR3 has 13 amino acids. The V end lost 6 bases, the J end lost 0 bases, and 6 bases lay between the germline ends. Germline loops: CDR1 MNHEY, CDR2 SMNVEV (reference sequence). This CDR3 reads CASSKGSNQPQHF. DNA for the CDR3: TGTGCCAGCAGCAAAGGTAGCAATCAGCCCCAGCATTTT.

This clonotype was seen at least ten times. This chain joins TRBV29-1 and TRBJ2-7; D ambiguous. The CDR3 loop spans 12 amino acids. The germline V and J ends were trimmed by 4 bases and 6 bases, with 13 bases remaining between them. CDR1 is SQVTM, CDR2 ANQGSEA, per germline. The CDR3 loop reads CSVGEPLREQYF. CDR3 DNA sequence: TGCAGCGTTGGAGAACCACTGCGCGAGCAGTACTTC.

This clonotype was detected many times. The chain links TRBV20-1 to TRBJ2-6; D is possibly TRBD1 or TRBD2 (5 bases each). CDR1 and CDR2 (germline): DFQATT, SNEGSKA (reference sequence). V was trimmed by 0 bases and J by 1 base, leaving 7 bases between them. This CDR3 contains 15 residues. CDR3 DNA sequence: TGCAGTGCTAGAGATGGGGGATCTGGGGCCAACGTCCTGACTTTC. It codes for CSARDGGSGANVLTF.

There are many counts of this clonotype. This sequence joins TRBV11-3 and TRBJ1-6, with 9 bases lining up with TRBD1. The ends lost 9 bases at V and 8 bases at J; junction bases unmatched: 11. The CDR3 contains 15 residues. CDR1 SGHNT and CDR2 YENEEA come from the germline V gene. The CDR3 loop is CASPEGQGTDSPLHF. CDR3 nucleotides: TGTGCCAGTCCTGAAGGACAGGGGACGGATTCACCCCTCCACTTT.

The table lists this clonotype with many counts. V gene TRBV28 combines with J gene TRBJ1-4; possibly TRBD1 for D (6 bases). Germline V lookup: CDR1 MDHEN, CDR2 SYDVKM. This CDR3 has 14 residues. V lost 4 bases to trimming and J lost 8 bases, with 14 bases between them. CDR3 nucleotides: TGTGCCAGCAGTTCCCCGACAGGTTGGGAAAAACTGTTTTTT. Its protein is CASSSPTGWEKLFF.

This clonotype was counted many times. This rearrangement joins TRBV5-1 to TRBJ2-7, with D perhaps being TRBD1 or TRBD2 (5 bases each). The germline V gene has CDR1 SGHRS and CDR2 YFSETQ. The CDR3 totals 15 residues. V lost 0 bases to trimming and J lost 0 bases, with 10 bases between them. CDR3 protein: CASSLASGSSYEQYF. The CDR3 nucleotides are TGCGCCAGCAGCTTGGCTTCAGGGAGCTCCTACGAGCAGTACTTC.

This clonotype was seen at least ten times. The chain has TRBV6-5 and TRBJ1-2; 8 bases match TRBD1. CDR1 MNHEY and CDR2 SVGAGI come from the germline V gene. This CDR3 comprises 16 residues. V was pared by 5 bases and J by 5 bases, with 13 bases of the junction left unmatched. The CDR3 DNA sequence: TGTGCCAGCAGTACACCACTTGACAGGGGAGGATATGGCTACACCTTC. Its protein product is CASSTPLDRGGYGYTF.

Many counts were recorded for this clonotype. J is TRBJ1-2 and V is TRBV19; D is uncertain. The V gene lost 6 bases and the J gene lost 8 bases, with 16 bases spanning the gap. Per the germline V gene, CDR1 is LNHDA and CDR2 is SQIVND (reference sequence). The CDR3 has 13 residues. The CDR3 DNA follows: TGTGCCAGTAGACAGAGTCGGGGAGGCGGCTACACCTTC. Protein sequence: CASRQSRGGGYTF.

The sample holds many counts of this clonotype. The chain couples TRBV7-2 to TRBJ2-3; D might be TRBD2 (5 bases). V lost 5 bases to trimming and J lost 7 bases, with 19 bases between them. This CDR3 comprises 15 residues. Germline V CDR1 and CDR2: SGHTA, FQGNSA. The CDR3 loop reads CASSPTSRGSHTQYF. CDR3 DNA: TGTGCCAGCAGCCCAACTAGTCGAGGGTCTCATACGCAGTATTTT.

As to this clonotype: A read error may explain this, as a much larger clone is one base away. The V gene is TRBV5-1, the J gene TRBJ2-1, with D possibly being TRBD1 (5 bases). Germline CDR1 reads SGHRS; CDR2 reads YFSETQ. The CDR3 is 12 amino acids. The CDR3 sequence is CDSSLQAAEQFF. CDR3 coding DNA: TGCGACAGCAGCTTACAGGCCGCCGAGCAGTTCTTC.

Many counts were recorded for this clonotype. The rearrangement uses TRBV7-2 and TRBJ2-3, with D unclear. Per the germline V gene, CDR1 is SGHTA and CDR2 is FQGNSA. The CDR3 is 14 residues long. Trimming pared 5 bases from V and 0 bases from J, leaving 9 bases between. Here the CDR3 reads CASSPLGSTDTQYF. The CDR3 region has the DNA TGTGCCAGCAGCCCGTTGGGTAGCACAGATACGCAGTATTTT.

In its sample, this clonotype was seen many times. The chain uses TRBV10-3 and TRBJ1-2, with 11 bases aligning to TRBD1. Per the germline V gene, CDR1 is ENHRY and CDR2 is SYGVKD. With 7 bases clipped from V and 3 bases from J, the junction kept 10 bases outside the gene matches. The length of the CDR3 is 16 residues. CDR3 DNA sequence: TGTGCCATCACTACACAGGCGGGACAGGGGGACTATGGCTACACCTTC. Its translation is CAITTQAGQGDYGYTF.

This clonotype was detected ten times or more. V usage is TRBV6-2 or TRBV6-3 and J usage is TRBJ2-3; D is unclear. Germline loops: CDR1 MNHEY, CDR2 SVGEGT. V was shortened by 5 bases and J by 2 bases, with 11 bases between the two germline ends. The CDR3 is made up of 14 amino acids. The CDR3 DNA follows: TGTGCCAGCAGTCCGTGGAGCGCCACAGATACGCAGTATTTT. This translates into CASSPWSATDTQYF.

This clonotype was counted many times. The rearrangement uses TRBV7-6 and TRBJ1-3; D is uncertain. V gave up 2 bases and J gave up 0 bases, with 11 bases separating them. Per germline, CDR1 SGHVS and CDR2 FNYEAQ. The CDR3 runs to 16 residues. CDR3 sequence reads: CASSLSFPASGNTIYF. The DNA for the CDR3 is TGTGCCAGCAGCTTATCATTTCCGGCCTCTGGAAACACCATATATTTT.

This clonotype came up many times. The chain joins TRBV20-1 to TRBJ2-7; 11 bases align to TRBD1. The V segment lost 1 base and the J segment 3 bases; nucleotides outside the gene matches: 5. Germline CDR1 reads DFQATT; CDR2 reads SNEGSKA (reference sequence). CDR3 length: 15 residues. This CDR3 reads CSARAPGQGGYEQYF. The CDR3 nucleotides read TGCAGTGCTAGAGCCCCGGGACAGGGGGGCTACGAGCAGTACTTC.

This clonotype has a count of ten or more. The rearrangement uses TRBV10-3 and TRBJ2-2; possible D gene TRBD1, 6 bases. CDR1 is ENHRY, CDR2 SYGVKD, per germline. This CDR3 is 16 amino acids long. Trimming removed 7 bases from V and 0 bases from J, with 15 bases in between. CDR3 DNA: TGTGCCATCAAGACTCGGGACAACGCGAACACCGGGGAGCTGTTTTTT. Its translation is CAIKTRDNANTGELFF.

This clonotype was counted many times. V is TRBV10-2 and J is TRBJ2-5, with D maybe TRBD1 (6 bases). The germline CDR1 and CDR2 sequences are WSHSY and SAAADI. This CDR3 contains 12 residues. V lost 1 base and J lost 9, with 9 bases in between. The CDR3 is CASSELEGAQYF. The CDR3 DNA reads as TGCGCCAGCAGTGAGTTAGAGGGGGCCCAGTACTTC.

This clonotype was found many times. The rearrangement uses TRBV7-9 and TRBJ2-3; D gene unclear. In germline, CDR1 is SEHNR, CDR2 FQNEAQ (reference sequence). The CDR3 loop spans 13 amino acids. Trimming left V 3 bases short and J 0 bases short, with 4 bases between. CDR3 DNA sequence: TGTGCCAGCAGCTTTTATAGCACAGATACGCAGTATTTT. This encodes CASSFYSTDTQYF.

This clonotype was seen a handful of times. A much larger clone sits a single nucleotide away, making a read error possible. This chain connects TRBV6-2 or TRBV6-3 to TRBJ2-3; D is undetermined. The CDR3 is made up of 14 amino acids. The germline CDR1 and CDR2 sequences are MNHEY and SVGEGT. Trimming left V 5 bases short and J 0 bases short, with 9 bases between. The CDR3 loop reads CASSGGKSTDTQYF. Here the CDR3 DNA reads TGTGCCAGCAGTGGCGGAAAGAGCACAGATACGCAGTATTTT.

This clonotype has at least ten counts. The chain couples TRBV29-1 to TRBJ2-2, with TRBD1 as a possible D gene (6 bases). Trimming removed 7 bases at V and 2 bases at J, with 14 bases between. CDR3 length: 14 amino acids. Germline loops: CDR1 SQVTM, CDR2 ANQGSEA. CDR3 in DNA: TGCAGCGCAGGAACGGGACATAACACCGGGGAGCTGTTTTTT. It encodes CSAGTGHNTGELFF.

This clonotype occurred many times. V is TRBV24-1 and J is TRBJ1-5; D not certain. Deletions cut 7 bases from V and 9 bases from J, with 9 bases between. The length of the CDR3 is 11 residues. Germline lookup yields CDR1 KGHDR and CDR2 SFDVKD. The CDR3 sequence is CATRKFVPQHF. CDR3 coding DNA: TGTGCCACCAGGAAGTTCGTGCCCCAGCATTTT.

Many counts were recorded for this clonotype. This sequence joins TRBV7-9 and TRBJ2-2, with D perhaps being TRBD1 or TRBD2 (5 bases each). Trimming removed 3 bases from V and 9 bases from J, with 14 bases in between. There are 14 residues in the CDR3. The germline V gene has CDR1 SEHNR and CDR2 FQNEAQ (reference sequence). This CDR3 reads CASSLVDGDRELFF. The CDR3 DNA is TGTGCCAGCAGCTTGGTGGACGGGGACCGGGAGCTGTTTTTT.

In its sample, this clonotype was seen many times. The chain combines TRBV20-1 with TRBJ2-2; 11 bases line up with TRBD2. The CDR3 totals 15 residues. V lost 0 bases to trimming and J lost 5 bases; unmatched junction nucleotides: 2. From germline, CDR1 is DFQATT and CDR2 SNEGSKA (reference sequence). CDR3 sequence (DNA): TGCAGTGCTAGAGAGACTAGCGGGGTGACCGGGGAGCTGTTTTTT. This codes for CSARETSGVTGELFF.

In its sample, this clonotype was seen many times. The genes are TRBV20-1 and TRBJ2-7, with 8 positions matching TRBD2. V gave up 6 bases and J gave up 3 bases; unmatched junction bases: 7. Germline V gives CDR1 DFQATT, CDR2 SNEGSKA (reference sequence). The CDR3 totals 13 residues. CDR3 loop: CSAPVGGDYEQYF. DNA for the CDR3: TGCAGTGCCCCGGTCGGGGGGGACTACGAGCAGTACTTC.

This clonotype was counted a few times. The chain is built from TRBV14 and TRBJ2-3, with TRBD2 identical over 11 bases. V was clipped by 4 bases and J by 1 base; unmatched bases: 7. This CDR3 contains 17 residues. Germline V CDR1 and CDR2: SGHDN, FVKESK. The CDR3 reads CASSLRLAGTRTDTQYF. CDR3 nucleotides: TGTGCCAGCAGCCTACGACTAGCGGGAACTCGCACAGATACGCAGTATTTT.

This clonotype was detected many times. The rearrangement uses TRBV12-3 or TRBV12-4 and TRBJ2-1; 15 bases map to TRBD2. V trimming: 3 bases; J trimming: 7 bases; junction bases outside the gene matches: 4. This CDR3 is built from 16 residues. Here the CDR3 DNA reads TGTGCCAGCAGTTTTCGGACTAGCGGGGGGGCGAATGAGCAGTTCTTC. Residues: CASSFRTSGGANEQFF.

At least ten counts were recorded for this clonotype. The CDR3 sequence: CASRRQGDTGELFF. The CDR3 nucleotides are TGTGCCAGCAGACGACAGGGGGACACCGGGGAGCTGTTTTTT. V is TRBV6-4 and J is TRBJ2-2; 9 bases are a match to TRBD1. CDR1 and CDR2 (germline): MRHNA, SNTAGT. This CDR3 has 14 residues. The junction had 2 bases not matched to a gene; V was cut back by 6 bases and J by 3 bases.

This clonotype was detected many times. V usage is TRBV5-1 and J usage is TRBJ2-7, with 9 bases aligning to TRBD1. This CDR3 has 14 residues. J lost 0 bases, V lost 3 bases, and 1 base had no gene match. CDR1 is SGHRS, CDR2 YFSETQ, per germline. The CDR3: CASSSGQGSYEQYF. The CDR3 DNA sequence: TGCGCCAGCAGCTCGGGACAGGGCTCCTACGAGCAGTACTTC. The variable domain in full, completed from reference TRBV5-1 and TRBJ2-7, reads KAGVTQTPRYLIKTRGQQVTLSCSPISGHRSVSWYQQTPGQGLQFLFEYFSETQRNKGNFPGRFSGRQFSNSRSEMNVSTLELGDSALYLCASSSGQGSYEQYFGPGTRLTVT.